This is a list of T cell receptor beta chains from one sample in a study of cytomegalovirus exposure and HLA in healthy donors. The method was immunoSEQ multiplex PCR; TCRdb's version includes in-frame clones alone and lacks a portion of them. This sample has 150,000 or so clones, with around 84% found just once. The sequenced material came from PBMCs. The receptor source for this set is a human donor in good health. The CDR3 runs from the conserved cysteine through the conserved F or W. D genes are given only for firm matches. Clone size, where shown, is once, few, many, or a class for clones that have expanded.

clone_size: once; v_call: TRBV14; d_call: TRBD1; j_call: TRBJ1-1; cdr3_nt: TGTGCCAGCAAGAGGACAGGGCGGGTTACTGAAGCTTTCTTT; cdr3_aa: CASKRTGRVTEAFF
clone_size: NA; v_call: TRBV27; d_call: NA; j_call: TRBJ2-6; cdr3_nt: TGTGCCAGCACCCTTCGAGGCAGCTACTTCTCTGGGGCCAACGTCCTGACTTTC; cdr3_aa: CASTLRGSYFSGANVLTF
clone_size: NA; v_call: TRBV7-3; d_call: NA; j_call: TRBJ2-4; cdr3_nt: TGTGCCAGCAGCCGGGGACACCTCGTAGCCAAAAACATTCAGTACTTC; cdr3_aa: CASSRGHLVAKNIQYF
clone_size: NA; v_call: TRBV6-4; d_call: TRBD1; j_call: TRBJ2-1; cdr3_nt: TGTGCCAGCAGTGACTCAGGGCAGGGGGATTACAATGAGCAGTTCTTC; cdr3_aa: CASSDSGQGDYNEQFF
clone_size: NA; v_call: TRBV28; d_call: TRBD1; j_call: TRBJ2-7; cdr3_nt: TGTGCCAGCAGGGCTCGGACAGGGATAGGCCACGAGCAGTACTTC; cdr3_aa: CASRARTGIGHEQYF
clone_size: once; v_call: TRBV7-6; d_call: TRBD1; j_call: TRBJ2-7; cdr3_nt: TGTGCCAGCAGCTTAGCGAAGACAGGGGGTTTTGGTTACGAGCAGTACTTC; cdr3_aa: CASSLAKTGGFGYEQYF
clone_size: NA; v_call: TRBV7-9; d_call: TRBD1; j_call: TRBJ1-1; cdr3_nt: TGTGCCAGCAGCCAAGACAGGGTTCGCACTGAAGCTTTCTTT; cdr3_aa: CASSQDRVRTEAFF
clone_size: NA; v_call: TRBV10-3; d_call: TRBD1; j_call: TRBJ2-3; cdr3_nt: TGTGCCATCAGCCAGCAGGACAGGGGGCTGGCAGATACGCAGTATTTT; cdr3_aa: CAISQQDRGLADTQYF
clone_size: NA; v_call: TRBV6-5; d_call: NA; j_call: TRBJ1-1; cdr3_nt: TGTGCCAGCAGTTACTCGACACCAGGGGTCGCTGAAGCTTTCTTT; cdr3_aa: CASSYSTPGVAEAFF
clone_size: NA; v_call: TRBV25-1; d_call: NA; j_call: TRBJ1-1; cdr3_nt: TGTGCCAGCAGTGACTATTGGAACACTGAAGCTTTCTTT; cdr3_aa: CASSDYWNTEAFF
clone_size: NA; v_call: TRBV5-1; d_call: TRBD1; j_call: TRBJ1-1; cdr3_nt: TGCGCCAGCAGCTTGCCCGGGACAGGGGATACTGAAGCTTTCTTT; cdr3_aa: CASSLPGTGDTEAFF
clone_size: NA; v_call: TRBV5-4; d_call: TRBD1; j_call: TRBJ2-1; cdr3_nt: TGTGCCAGCAGCTTGGGGACAGGGGAATTAAATGAGCAGTTCTTC; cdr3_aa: CASSLGTGELNEQFF
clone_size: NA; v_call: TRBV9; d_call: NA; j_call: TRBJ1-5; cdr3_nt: TGTGCCAGCAGCGTAGGAAAGGGCGGGAATCAGCCCCAGCATTTT; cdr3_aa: CASSVGKGGNQPQHF
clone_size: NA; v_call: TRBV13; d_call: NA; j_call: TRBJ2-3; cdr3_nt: TGTGCCAGCAGCTCCCTTGAGGTTTCAGATACGCAGTATTTT; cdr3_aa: CASSSLEVSDTQYF
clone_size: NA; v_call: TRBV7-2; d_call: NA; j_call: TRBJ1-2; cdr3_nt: TGTGCCAGCAGCTTAAGGGACACAATCTATGGCTACACCTTC; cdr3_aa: CASSLRDTIYGYTF
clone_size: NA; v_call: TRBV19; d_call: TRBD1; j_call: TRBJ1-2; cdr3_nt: TGTGCCAGTAGTACGCCGGGACAGAACTATGGCTACACCTTC; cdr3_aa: CASSTPGQNYGYTF
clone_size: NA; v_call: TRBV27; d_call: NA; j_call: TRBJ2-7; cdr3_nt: TGTGCCAGCAGTTTATTGGGACTCAACTACGAGCAGTACTTC; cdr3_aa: CASSLLGLNYEQYF
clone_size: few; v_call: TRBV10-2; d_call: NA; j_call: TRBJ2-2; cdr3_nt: TGCGCCAGCAGCCAAGCAGGGTGGGCCGGGGAGCTGTTTTTT; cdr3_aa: CASSQAGWAGELFF
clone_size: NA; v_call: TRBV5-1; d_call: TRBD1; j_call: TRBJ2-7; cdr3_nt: TGCGCCAGCAGCTTGGAACAGGGGGCTGGCGAGCAGTACTTC; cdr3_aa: CASSLEQGAGEQYF
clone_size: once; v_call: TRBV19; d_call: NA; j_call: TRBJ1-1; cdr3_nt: TGTGCCAGTAGCCCATTGAGAGGATGGAACACTGAAGCTTTCTTT; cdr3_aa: CASSPLRGWNTEAFF
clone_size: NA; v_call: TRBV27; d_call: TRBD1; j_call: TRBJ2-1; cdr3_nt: TGTGCCAGCAGGACGACAGGGAACGAGCAGTTCTTC; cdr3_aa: CASRTTGNEQFF
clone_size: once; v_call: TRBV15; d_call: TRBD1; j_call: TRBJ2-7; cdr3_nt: TGTGCCACCAGGAGGGGTCTACAGGGGATCCACGAGCAGTACTTC; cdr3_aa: CATRRGLQGIHEQYF
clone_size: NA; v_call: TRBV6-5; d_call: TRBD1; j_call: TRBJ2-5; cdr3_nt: TGTGCCAGCAGCCGGGACAGATCCCAAGAGACCCAGTACTTC; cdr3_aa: CASSRDRSQETQYF
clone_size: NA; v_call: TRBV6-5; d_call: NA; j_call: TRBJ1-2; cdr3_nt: TGTGCCAGCAGTTACGCCGGGAGTGGTGACTATGGCTACACCTTC; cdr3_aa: CASSYAGSGDYGYTF
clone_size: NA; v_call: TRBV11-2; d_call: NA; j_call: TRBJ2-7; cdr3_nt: TGTGCCAGCAGTTCTGATCAGCGTCAGACCCACGAGCAGTACTTC; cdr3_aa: CASSSDQRQTHEQYF
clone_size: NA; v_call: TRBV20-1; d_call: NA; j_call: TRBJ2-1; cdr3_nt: TGCAGTGCTAGAGATGCGGGTCTGGAGTTCTTC; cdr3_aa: CSARDAGLEFF
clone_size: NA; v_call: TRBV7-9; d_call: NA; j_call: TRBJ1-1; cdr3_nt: TGTGCCAGCAGCTTAGGAACAGGATCTGAAGCTTTCTTT; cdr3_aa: CASSLGTGSEAFF
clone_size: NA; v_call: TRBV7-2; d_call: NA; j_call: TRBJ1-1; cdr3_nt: TGTGCCAGCAGCTTAGTGGAGGGGCTTTTGAACACTGAAGCTTTCTTT; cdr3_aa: CASSLVEGLLNTEAFF
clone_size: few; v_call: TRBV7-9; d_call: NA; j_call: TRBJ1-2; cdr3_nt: TGTGCCAGCAGCTTAGTAATCGGGTATGGCTACACCTTC; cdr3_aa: CASSLVIGYGYTF
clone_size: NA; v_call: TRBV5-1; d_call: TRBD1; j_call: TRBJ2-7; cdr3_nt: TGCGCCAGCAGCTTGACCGACAGGGGGTACGAGCAGTACTTC; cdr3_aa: CASSLTDRGYEQYF
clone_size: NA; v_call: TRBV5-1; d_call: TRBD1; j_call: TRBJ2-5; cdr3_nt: TGCGCCAGCAGCTTGGATGGGACAGGGGGGGCCGAGACCCAGTACTTC; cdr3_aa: CASSLDGTGGAETQYF
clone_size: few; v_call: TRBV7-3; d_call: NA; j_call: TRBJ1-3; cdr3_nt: TGTGCCAGCAGCTTGGTTGCGGGGAAGGCCATATATTTT; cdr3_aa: CASSLVAGKAIYF
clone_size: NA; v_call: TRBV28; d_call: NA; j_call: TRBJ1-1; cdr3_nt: TGTGCCAGCTCAATCCGAGGGGGGAACACTGAAGCTTTCTTT; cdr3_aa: CASSIRGGNTEAFF
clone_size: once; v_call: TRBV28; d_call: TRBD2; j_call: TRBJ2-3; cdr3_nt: TGTGCCAGCCTGGCTAGCGGGACAGATACGCAGTATTTT; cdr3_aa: CASLASGTDTQYF
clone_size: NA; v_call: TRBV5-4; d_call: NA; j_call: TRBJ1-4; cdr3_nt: TGTGCCAGCAGCTTCCGACAGGCAACTAATGAAAAACTGTTTTTT; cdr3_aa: CASSFRQATNEKLFF
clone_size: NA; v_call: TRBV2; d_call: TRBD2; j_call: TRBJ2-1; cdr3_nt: TGTGCCAGCAGTGTAGGGACTAGCGACTACAATGAGCAGTTCTTC; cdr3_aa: CASSVGTSDYNEQFF
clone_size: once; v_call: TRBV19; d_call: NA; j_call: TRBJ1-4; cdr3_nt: TGTGCCAGTAGTATTGCGTCACCCCGAGGAAAACTGTTTTTT; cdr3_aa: CASSIASPRGKLFF
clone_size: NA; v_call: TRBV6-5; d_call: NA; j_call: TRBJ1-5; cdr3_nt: TGTGCCAGCAGTTCCGGGAGAAATCAGCCCCAGCATTTT; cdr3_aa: CASSSGRNQPQHF
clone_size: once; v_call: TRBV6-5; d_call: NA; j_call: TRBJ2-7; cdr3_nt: TGTGCCAGCAGTCCAAGCACAGGGGGGGCCTACGAGCAGTACTTC; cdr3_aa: CASSPSTGGAYEQYF
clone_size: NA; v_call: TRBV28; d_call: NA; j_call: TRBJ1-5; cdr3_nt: TGTGCCAGCAGTTCAAAACAGGGCGTCCCTGATCAGCCCCAGCATTTT; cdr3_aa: CASSSKQGVPDQPQHF
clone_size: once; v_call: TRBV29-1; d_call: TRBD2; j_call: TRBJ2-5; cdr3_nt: TGCAGCGTTGAAGATCCGGCTAGCGGGAGTAAGAAGACCCAGTACTTC; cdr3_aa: CSVEDPASGSKKTQYF
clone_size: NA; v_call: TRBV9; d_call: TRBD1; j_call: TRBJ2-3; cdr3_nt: TGTGCCAGCAGCGTAGGGGACAGGGGGACAGATACGCAGTATTTT; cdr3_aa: CASSVGDRGTDTQYF
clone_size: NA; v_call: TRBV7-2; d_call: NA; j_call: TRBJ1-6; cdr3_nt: TGTGCCAGCGGCGATATAGACAGGATTTCACCCCTCCACTTT; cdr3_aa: CASGDIDRISPLHF
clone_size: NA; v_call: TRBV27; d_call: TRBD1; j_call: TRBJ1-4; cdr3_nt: TGTGCCAGCAGTTTCCGGGACAGGGATGAAAAACTGTTTTTT; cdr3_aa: CASSFRDRDEKLFF
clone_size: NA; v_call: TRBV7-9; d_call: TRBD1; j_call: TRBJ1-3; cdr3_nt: TGTGCCAGCAGCTCCGGACAGGGGGGCTATTTT; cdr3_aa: CASSSGQGGYF
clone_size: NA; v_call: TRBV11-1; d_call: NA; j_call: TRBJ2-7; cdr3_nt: TGTGCCAGCAGCTTAGGACAGGCCTCCTACGAGCAGTACTTC; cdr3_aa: CASSLGQASYEQYF
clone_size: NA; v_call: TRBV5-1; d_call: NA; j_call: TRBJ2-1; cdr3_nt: TGCGCCAGCAGCTTGGGTAGGGACTTGATTTCCAATGAGCAGTTCTTC; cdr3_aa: CASSLGRDLISNEQFF
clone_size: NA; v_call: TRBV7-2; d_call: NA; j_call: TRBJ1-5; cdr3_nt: TGTGCCAGCAGCTTAAGAGGCAGCAGCAATCAGCCCCAGCATTTT; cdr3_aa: CASSLRGSSNQPQHF
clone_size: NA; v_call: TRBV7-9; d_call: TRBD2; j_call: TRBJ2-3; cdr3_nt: TGTGCCAGCAGCCGACAAACGGCCGGGACTAGCAGCACAGATACGCAGTATTTT; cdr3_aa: CASSRQTAGTSSTDTQYF